Listed here are 4 T cell receptor beta chains from one sample, sequenced in a study of CD8 T cells in Susac syndrome. Random-hexamer reverse transcription was applied to roughly 0.5 to 1 ug RNA. MiXCR was run by TCRdb on the immunoSEQ multiplex PCR reads, yielding one entry per CDR3 protein. The sample includes hundreds of thousands of distinct CDR3 sequences, 70% to 90% of them seen just once. Specimen: CD8+ T cells from PBMCs. Receptors were obtained from a human donor with multiple sclerosis.

The V and J genes are TRBV7-9 and TRBJ2-1; 9 positions agree with TRBD2. V was clipped by 6 bases and J by 8 bases; unmatched bases: 11. Germline V gene data show CDR1 as SEHNR and CDR2 as FQNEAQ (reference sequence). The CDR3 sequence is 15 residues long. As DNA, the CDR3 is TGTGCCAGCAGTCCTTCCGGACTAGCGAACGATGAGCAGTTCTTC. It yields the protein CASSPSGLANDEQFF.

J is TRBJ2-7 and V is TRBV7-9, with D possibly called TRBD1 or TRBD2 (6 bases each). Germline CDR1 reads SEHNR; CDR2 reads FQNEAQ (reference sequence). CDR3 length: 17 amino acids. Trimming shortened V by 6 bases and J by 1 base, and 22 bases separated the two germline ends. CDR3 bases: TGTGCCAGCAGTCAAGGGGGGACCCACTATAGGTCCTACGAGCAGTACTTC. Translation: CASSQGGTHYRSYEQYF.

This chain uses TRBV6-2 or TRBV6-3 with TRBJ2-2; D gene unclear. Germline assignment: CDR1 MNHEY and CDR2 SVGEGT. V lost 7 bases, J lost 6 bases, and 12 bases lay in between. This CDR3 is 13 amino acids long. DNA for the CDR3: TGTGCCAGCACCTCGTTAGGGCCCGGGGAGCTGTTTTTT. It codes for CASTSLGPGELFF.

This clonotype has more than one count but fewer than ten. V and J are TRBV13 and TRBJ2-7; 9 positions match TRBD1. From germline, CDR1 is PRHDT and CDR2 FYEKMQ (reference sequence). The CDR3 has 13 amino acids. Germline trimming cut 8 bases from V and 2 bases from J; bases unmatched to any gene: 4. The CDR3 sequence: CASSGTGTYEQYF. DNA for the CDR3: TGTGCCAGCTCCGGGACAGGGACCTACGAGCAGTACTTC.